The 23 T cell receptor beta chains in this list originate from one sample, sequenced in a study of blood T cell repertoires in COVID-19. The method was immunoSEQ multiplex PCR; TCRdb's version includes in-frame clones alone and lacks a portion of them. The sample yields 300,000 to 350,000 clones, about 87% seen once. Specimen: PBMCs or T cells enriched from blood (not recorded which). Every receptor here comes from a man aged 25-45 years who had recovered from COVID-19.

The chain combines TRBV28 with TRBJ1-4; a possible D gene is TRBD1 (6 bases). V gave up 2 bases and J gave up 2 bases, with 12 bases separating them. The CDR3 extends over 16 amino acids. CDR1 MDHEN and CDR2 SYDVKM come from the germline V gene. The DNA for the CDR3 is TGTGCCAGCAGTTTACAGGGGTTGAGGACTAATGAAAAACTGTTTTTT. This gives the protein CASSLQGLRTNEKLFF.

The V and J genes are TRBV6-4 and TRBJ2-3, with TRBD1 as a possible D gene (5 bases). The CDR3 sequence is 15 residues long. The V end was cut by 3 bases, the J end by 0 bases, with 10 bases between. The V gene's germline CDR1 is MRHNA and CDR2 SNTAGT. The CDR3 is CASSETETSTDTQYF. Written as DNA, the CDR3 is TGTGCCAGCAGTGAGACAGAGACTAGCACAGATACGCAGTATTTT.

The chain combines TRBV5-4 with TRBJ2-1; TRBD2 aligns across 8 bases. The CDR3 totals 15 residues. The V and J ends lost 2 bases and 8 bases, in that order; junction bases with no gene match: 9. The germline gives CDR1 SGHNT, CDR2 YYREEE (reference sequence). This chain's CDR3 is CASSLRAGGSYEQFF. DNA of the CDR3: TGTGCCAGCAGCTTAAGGGCGGGGGGTAGTTATGAGCAGTTCTTC.

This clone was seen only once. The chain couples TRBV10-1 to TRBJ1-5; a weak D match, TRBD1 (5 bases). In germline, CDR1 is WNHNN, CDR2 SYGVQD (reference sequence). The CDR3 consists of 13 residues. Trimming left V 3 bases short and J 6 bases short, with 9 bases between. Here the CDR3 DNA reads TGCGCCAGCAGTGAAGGGGTTGGTCAGCCCCAGCATTTT. It codes for CASSEGVGQPQHF.

This clone showed up just a few times. The chain links TRBV6-5 to TRBJ2-1, with a possible D match to TRBD1 (6 bases). The CDR3 has 14 amino acids. V lost 8 bases to trimming and J lost 0 bases, with 11 bases between them. Germline-derived CDR1 and CDR2 are MNHEY and SVGAGI. CDR3 sequence (DNA): TGTGCCAGCGAGACAGGCACCTCCTACAATGAGCAGTTCTTC. This gives the protein CASETGTSYNEQFF.

This clone was picked up one time. The rearrangement links TRBV18 to TRBJ1-4; TRBD1 aligns across 7 bases. The ends lost 2 bases at V and 5 bases at J; junction bases unmatched: 8. CDR1 and CDR2 from the germline V gene are KGHSH and LQKENI. The CDR3 length is 16 residues. The CDR3 loop reads CASSPRSAGGNEKLFF. The DNA of the CDR3 is TGTGCCAGCTCACCAAGGTCTGCAGGGGGGAATGAAAAACTGTTTTTT.

The CDR3 sequence: CASSLEAGHAYGYTF. DNA of the CDR3: TGTGCCAGCAGCTTAGAGGCAGGGCACGCCTATGGCTACACCTTC. The chain carries TRBV7-9 and TRBJ1-2; TRBD1 might be the D (5 bases). The CDR3 runs to 15 residues. V gave up 1 base and J gave up 4 bases, with 13 bases separating them. CDR1 is SEHNR and CDR2 is FQNEAQ in the germline V gene (reference sequence).

The DNA of the CDR3 is TGTGCCAGCAGTGAATTAGGGACTGGGCCCTATGGCTACACCTTC. Translated, it gives CASSELGTGPYGYTF. The rearrangement links TRBV6-1 to TRBJ1-2; a possible D gene is TRBD1 (5 bases). Trimming took 2 bases from V and 4 from J, leaving 14 bases between them. CDR3 length equals 15 residues. The V gene's germline CDR1 is MNHNS and CDR2 SASEGT.

The rearrangement links TRBV5-5 to TRBJ2-7; 8 bases agree with TRBD2. The CDR3 spans 13 residues. Trimming removed 0 bases from V and 7 bases from J; junction bases left unmatched: 3. The germline CDR1 and CDR2 sequences are SGHKS and YYEKEE (reference sequence). The CDR3, as DNA: TGTGCCAGCAGCTTGGTTGCGGGAGGTGAGCAGTACTTC. Translation gives CASSLVAGGEQYF.

In DNA, the CDR3 is TGTGCCAGCTCGCGGGGGCCTCCTAAGGGGAATCAGCCCCAGCATTTT. This gives the protein CASSRGPPKGNQPQHF. The chain is built from TRBV18 and TRBJ1-5; maybe TRBD1 (6 bases). Per the germline V gene, CDR1 is KGHSH and CDR2 is LQKENI. This CDR3 is 16 amino acids long. V was shortened by 6 bases and J by 4 bases, with 19 bases between the two germline ends.

The chain uses TRBV10-3 and TRBJ1-6, with a possible D match to TRBD1 (5 bases). Germline loops: CDR1 ENHRY, CDR2 SYGVKD. Trimming took off 4 bases at V and 6 bases at J, with 13 bases between the two ends. The CDR3 is 15 residues long. The CDR3 DNA is TGTGCCATCAGTGGGGGCGGCGGCCCTAATTCACCCCTCCACTTT. Translated, it gives CAISGGGGPNSPLHF.

This clone was detected a few times. J is TRBJ2-2 and V is TRBV24-1; TRBD2 might be the D (6 bases). V lost 5 bases, J lost 5 bases, and 17 bases lay in between. Germline CDR1 KGHDR, CDR2 SFDVKD. This CDR3 contains 16 residues. CDR3 DNA: TGTGCCACCAGTGCCTCCCCGGGGGAGAGGACCGGGGAGCTGTTTTTT. Protein sequence: CATSASPGERTGELFF.

The gene calls are TRBV9 and TRBJ1-5, with D unclear. CDR3 length: 15 amino acids. The V gene lost 3 bases and the J gene lost 0 bases, with 10 bases spanning the gap. CDR1 and CDR2 from the germline V gene are SGDLS and YYNGEE. The CDR3 DNA sequence: TGTGCCAGCAGCGCAGGAGGGAATAGCAATCAGCCCCAGCATTTT. Encoded protein: CASSAGGNSNQPQHF.

This chain links TRBV7-6 with TRBJ1-2; the D gene is possibly TRBD1 (6 bases). The CDR3 is 15 amino acids. Per the germline V gene, CDR1 is SGHVS and CDR2 is FNYEAQ. Trimming took off 1 base at V and 2 bases at J, with 11 bases between the two ends. CDR3 sequence (DNA): TGTGCCAGCAGCTTAGAACACGGGACAAACTATGGCTACACCTTC. Residues: CASSLEHGTNYGYTF.

The J gene is TRBJ1-3, the V gene TRBV15; unclear D gene. V lost 0 bases and J 2 bases, leaving 8 bases between the germline ends. Germline V gene sequence: CDR1 LNHNV, CDR2 YYDKDF (reference sequence). This CDR3 comprises 15 residues. The CDR3 reads CATSRDRAAGNTIYF. CDR3 nucleotide sequence: TGTGCCACCAGCAGAGATAGAGCGGCTGGAAACACCATATATTTT.

The chain couples TRBV3-1 (or the pseudogene TRBV3-2) to TRBJ2-6, with D perhaps matching TRBD2 (5 bases). The length of the CDR3 is 17 residues. Germline CDR1 and CDR2: LGHDT and YNNKEL (reference sequence). The V gene lost 4 bases and the J gene lost 2 bases, with 15 bases spanning the gap. CDR3 sequence: CASSPRREGTGANVLTF. As DNA, the CDR3 is TGTGCCAGCAGCCCACGACGTGAGGGAACTGGGGCCAACGTCCTGACTTTC.

The rearrangement joins TRBV5-1 to TRBJ2-1, with 10 bases matching TRBD2. CDR3 length: 16 amino acids. J gave up 9 bases and V 0 bases, and 9 bases lay outside the gene matches. In germline, CDR1 is SGHRS, CDR2 YFSETQ. CDR3 region: CASSLDTSGEGAEQFF. The CDR3 region has the DNA TGCGCCAGCAGCTTGGATACTAGCGGGGAAGGAGCTGAGCAGTTCTTC.

The rearrangement links TRBV2 to TRBJ2-7; tentative D call: TRBD1 (6 bases). The CDR3 spans 14 residues. Germline V CDR1 and CDR2: SNHLY, FYNNEI. Trimming took 6 bases from V and 3 from J, leaving 15 bases between them. The chain's CDR3 is CASRAVVGGYEQYF. Written as DNA, the CDR3 is TGTGCCAGCAGGGCGGTGGTAGGGGGCTACGAGCAGTACTTC.

The V call is TRBV5-1, the J call TRBJ1-6, with D perhaps TRBD1 (5 bases). V was trimmed by 6 bases and J by 7 bases, leaving 11 bases between them. CDR1 is SGHRS, CDR2 YFSETQ, per germline. The CDR3 contains 13 residues. The CDR3 loop reads CASTPGGNSPLHF. In nucleotides, the CDR3 is TGCGCCAGCACCCCCGGGGGAAATTCACCCCTCCACTTT.

The chain carries TRBV27 and TRBJ2-1; TRBD2 matches 7 bases. Germline CDR1 is MNHEY and CDR2 is SMNVEV (reference sequence). Unmatched junction bases numbered 3, after V lost 6 bases and J lost 4 bases. This CDR3 spans 13 amino acids. The CDR3 here is CASRAGRYNEQFF. The CDR3 region has the DNA TGTGCCAGCAGAGCGGGACGGTACAATGAGCAGTTCTTC.

This clone appeared once. The V call is TRBV6-1, the J call TRBJ2-1; 10 positions match TRBD1. Germline loops: CDR1 MNHNS, CDR2 SASEGT. The trim removed 5 bases at V and 7 bases at J, leaving 11 bases unmatched. The CDR3 contains 16 residues. The CDR3 region is CASSKGDRGLMNEQFF. The CDR3 DNA sequence: TGTGCCAGCAGTAAAGGTGACAGGGGGCTGATGAATGAGCAGTTCTTC.

J is TRBJ2-5 and V is TRBV28, with 9 bases matching TRBD2. The CDR3 covers 14 residues. Germline values: CDR1 MDHEN, CDR2 SYDVKM. V was clipped by 4 bases and J by 3 bases; unmatched bases: 3. The CDR3 here is CASSSRLAEETQYF. In DNA form, the CDR3 reads TGTGCCAGCAGTTCTAGACTAGCGGAAGAGACCCAGTACTTC.

The rearrangement joins TRBV12-2 to TRBJ2-7; TRBD2, the table's D call, lacks a check against the DNA. TRBV12-2 is described as a pseudogene. The CDR3 contains 19 residues. This chain's CDR3 is CASRLILYPSGGASYEQYF. CDR3 sequence (DNA): TGTGCAAGTCGCTTAATCCTATATCCGAGCGGGGGGGCCTCCTACGAGCAGTACTTC.